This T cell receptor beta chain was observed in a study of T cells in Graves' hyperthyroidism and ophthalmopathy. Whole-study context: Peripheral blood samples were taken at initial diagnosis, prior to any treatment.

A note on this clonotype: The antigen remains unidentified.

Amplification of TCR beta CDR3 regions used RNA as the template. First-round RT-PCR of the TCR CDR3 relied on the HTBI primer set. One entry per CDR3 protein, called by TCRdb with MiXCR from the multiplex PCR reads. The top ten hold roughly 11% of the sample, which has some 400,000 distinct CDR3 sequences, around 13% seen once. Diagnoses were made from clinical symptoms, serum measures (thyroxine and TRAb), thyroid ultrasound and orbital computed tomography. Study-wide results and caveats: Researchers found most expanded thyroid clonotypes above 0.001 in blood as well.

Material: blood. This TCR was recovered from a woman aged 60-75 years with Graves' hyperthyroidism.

Written as DNA, the CDR3 is TGTGCCTGGAGTGTACCCCCCCAATCCTACGAGCAGTACTTC. The encoded protein is CAWSVPPQSYEQYF. This chain uses TRBV30 with TRBJ2-7; unclear D gene. V lost 0 bases, J lost 1 base, and 10 bases lay in between. The CDR3 length is 14 residues. Germline CDR1 and CDR2: GTSNPN and SVGIG (reference sequence). The full variable domain, its missing parts supplied by reference TRBV30 and TRBJ2-7, is SQTIHQWPATLVQPVGSPLSLECTVEGTSNPNLYWYRQAAGRGLQLLFYSVGIGQISSEVPQNLSASRPQDRQFILSSKKLLLSDSGFYLCAWSVPPQSYEQYFGPGTRLTVT.